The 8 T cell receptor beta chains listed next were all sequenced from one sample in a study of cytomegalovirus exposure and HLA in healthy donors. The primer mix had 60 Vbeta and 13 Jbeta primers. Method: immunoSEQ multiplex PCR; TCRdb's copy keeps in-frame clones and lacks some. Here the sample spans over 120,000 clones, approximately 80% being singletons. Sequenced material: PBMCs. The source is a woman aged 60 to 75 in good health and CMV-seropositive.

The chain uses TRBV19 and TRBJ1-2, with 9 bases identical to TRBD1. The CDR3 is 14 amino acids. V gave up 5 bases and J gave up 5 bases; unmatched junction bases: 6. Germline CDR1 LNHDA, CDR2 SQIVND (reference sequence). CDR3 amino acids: CASSLQGAPYGYTF. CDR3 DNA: TGTGCCAGTAGTTTACAGGGGGCCCCATATGGCTACACCTTC.

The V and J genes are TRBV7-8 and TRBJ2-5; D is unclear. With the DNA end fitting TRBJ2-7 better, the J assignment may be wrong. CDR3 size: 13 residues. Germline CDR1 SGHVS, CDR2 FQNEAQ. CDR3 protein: CASSWASSYEQYF. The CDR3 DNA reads TGTGCCAGCAGCTGGGCGAGCTCCTACGAGCAGTACTTC.

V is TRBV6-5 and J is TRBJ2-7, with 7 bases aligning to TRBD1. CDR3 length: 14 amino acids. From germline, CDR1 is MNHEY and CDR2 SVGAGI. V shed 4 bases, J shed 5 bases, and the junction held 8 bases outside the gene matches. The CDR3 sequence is CASSSTDRWDEQYF. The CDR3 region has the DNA TGTGCCAGCAGTTCCACGGACAGGTGGGACGAGCAGTACTTC.

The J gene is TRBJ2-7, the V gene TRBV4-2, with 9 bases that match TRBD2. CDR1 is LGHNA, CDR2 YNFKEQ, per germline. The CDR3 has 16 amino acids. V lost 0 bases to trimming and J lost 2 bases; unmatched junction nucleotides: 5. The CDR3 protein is CASSQESAGGPYEQYF. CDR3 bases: TGTGCCAGCAGCCAAGAATCAGCGGGAGGCCCCTACGAGCAGTACTTC.

CDR3 loop: CASSSLSGLTYEQYF. DNA for the CDR3: TGTGCCAGCAGTTCCCTCTCGGGACTCACATACGAGCAGTACTTC. The chain combines TRBV6-5 with TRBJ2-7; tentative D call: TRBD2 (6 bases). The CDR3 is 15 residues long. Germline V gene data show CDR1 as MNHEY and CDR2 as SVGAGI. V was pared by 4 bases and J by 4 bases, with 17 bases between.

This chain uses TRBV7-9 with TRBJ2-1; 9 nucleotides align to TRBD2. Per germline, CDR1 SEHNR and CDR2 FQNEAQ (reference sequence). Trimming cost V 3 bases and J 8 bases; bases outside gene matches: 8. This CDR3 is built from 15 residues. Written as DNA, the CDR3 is TGTGCCAGCAGCTTTTTTAGCGGGAGCGGCGATGAGCAGTTCTTC. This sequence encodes CASSFFSGSGDEQFF.

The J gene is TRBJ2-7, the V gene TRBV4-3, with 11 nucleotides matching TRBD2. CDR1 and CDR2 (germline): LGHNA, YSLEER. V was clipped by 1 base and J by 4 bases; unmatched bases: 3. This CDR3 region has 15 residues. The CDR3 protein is CASSQGLAGIYEQYF. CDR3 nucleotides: TGCGCCAGCAGCCAAGGACTAGCGGGAATATACGAGCAGTACTTC.

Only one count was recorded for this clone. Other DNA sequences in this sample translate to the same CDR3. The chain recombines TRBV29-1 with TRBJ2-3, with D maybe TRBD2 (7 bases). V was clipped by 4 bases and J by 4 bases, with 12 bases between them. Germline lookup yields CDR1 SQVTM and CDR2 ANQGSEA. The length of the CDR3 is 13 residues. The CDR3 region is CSVVRGASDTQYF. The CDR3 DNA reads TGCAGCGTTGTTCGGGGGGCATCAGATACGCAGTATTTT.